This record looks at one T cell receptor (beta chain) sequence and its context. Its antigen is unknown. CDR1 SGHRS and CDR2 YFSETQ were looked up in the germline V gene. The CDR3 contains 12 residues, cysteine and phenylalanine counted. The coding DNA is unavailable. These data are taken from a study of T cells expressing NK-cell markers (dated by TCRdb to 2020 to 2021). Regarding the study in general: In sorted CD3+CD56+NKG2C+, CD3+CD56+NKG2C- and CD3+CD56-NKG2C+ T-cell subsets from several donors, TCR beta-chain repertoires were profiled. All eight donors whose samples were sequenced were randomly selected healthy volunteers, three of them men and five women. Illumina HiSeq 2000/2500, MiSeq or NextSeq was used to sequence libraries as 2 x 150 bp reads. Seven of the eight sequenced donors were HCMV-seropositive and one was HCMV-seronegative.

A commercial ELISA kit detecting HCMV-specific IgG in serum was used to determine HCMV serostatus. Peripheral blood mononuclear cells were isolated from blood by Ficoll density gradient centrifugation. General study outcomes and caveats: Whether the expanded NKG2C-expressing T cell clones were specific for HCMV antigens was left unclear. In roughly 6 donors, the dominant CD3+CD56+NKG2C+ clonotypes ranked among the top 10 CD8+ clonotypes, making up 1.0-7.0% of CD8+ T cells. Those dominant clonotypes were again the most abundant among CD3+CD56-NKG2C+ cells in a few donors, at about 25-60.1%.

Sequencing took place on an Illumina HiSeq 2000. 5'RACE template switching, by which a universal primer site and unique molecular identifiers were added, was used to make TCR beta cDNA libraries. Synthesis of cDNA was primed from the TCR beta constant segment and was followed by two consecutive PCR amplification steps. On the authors' methods: MIGEC was used to demultiplex reads and group the reads by UMI, and MiTCR was used to assemble and quantify clonotypes. To exclude erroneous sequences, only TCR cDNA sequences supported by at least two reads were retained. The tcR package was used for downstream repertoire analysis, with clonotypes matched between fractions based on CDR3 nucleotide sequence plus V segment. VDJmatch was used to annotate antigen specificity against VDJdb, with one amino acid substitution in CDR3 permitted. The reads underwent TCRdb reprocessing, giving one record for each CDR3 protein sequence and no DNA. The V and J calls shown here were made by TCRdb, not taken from the authors' results. The table of this sample itemizes 350,000 to 500,000 distinct CDR3 sequences. Clones ranked in the top ten supply about 7.1% of the sample.

The receptor was derived from a woman aged 18 to 75 in good health. Recombination connected TRBV5-1 to TRBJ1-1; TCRdb picks TRBD1, but there is no DNA to check that call. What was sequenced was blood T cells: a sorted CD56 or NKG2C T cell subset, CD4+ or CD8+ T cells, or bulk PBMC T cells (not recorded which). This receptor carries the CDR3 CATATRDSEAFF.